A selection of T cell receptor beta chains follows, all from one sample in a study of cytomegalovirus exposure and HLA in healthy donors. Sequenced by immunoSEQ multiplex PCR; TCRdb stores in-frame clones only, minus some. This table holds under 200,000 clones, 77% found once. The sequenced material came from PBMCs. Receptors were obtained from a woman aged 40 to 50 in good health and CMV-seropositive. CDR3s include the opening cysteine and the closing phenylalanine or tryptophan. Each record gives: J gene, clone size, V gene, CDR3 length, D gene, CDR3 protein, CDR3 DNA. The D gene is left open where the match is weak. Only part of the rows carry a size: once, few, many, or a class if the clone is expanded.

>TRBJ1-1|NA|TRBV6-5|14|TRBD1
CASSYARGRSRAFF
TGTGCCAGCAGTTACGCCAGGGGGCGTTCTCGAGCTTTCTTT
>TRBJ2-5|NA|TRBV11-3|14|TRBD2
CASSPGLATQTQYF
TGTGCCAGCAGCCCCGGACTAGCTACGCAGACCCAGTACTTC
>TRBJ2-6|NA|TRBV30|13|NA
CAWRLSGANVLTF
TGTGCCTGGAGACTCTCTGGGGCCAACGTCCTGACTTTC
>TRBJ1-2|NA|TRBV6-5|11|NA
CASSESYGYTF
TGTGCCAGCAGCGAGAGCTATGGCTACACCTTC
>TRBJ2-7|NA|TRBV10-3|13|NA
CAISGLGIGEQYF
TGTGCCATCAGTGGCCTAGGCATCGGGGAGCAGTACTTC
>TRBJ2-7|NA|TRBV27|12|NA
CASSLSPTRLYF
TGTGCCAGCAGTTTATCCCCGACTAGATTGTACTTC
>TRBJ1-4|once|TRBV28|14|NA
CASSLKGWGEKLFF
TGTGCCAGCAGTTTAAAGGGGTGGGGTGAAAAACTGTTTTTT
>TRBJ2-7|NA|TRBV4-3|14|TRBD1
CASSQELAGGTQYF
TGCGCCAGCAGCCAAGAGCTAGCAGGGGGAACGCAGTACTTC
>TRBJ2-3|NA|TRBV27|14|NA
CASSALPSADTQYF
TGTGCCAGCAGTGCGCTCCCGAGCGCAGATACGCAGTATTTT
>TRBJ2-1|NA|TRBV6-5|15|TRBD2
CASSYVAGGQGEQFF
TGTGCCAGCAGTTACGTGGCGGGGGGGCAAGGGGAGCAGTTCTTC
>TRBJ1-3|NA|TRBV4-3|21|TRBD1
CASSPQARPPGTGASGNTIYF
TGCGCCAGCAGCCCTCAAGCAAGGCCCCCCGGGACAGGGGCCTCTGGAAACACCATATATTTT
>TRBJ1-1|NA|TRBV10-3|13|NA
CAIRWTENTEAFF
TGTGCCATCAGGTGGACAGAGAACACTGAAGCTTTCTTT
>TRBJ1-1|NA|TRBV30|12|TRBD1
CAWTGGGTEAFF
TGTGCCTGGACAGGGGGCGGCACTGAAGCTTTCTTT
>TRBJ2-1|NA|TRBV5-1|16|TRBD1
CASSRGTGGSYNEQFF
TGCGCCAGCAGCCGAGGAACAGGGGGCTCCTACAATGAGCAGTTCTTC
>TRBJ2-7|NA|TRBV2|14|TRBD1
CASSLGQGVYEQYF
TGTGCCAGCAGCCTGGGACAGGGAGTCTACGAGCAGTACTTC
>TRBJ1-4|NA|TRBV4-3|16|TRBD1
CASSQNTGQHNEKLFF
TGCGCCAGCAGCCAAAACACGGGACAGCATAATGAAAAACTGTTTTTT
>TRBJ2-7|NA|TRBV5-1|15|NA
CASSLAVGSYYEQYF
TGCGCCAGCAGCTTGGCGGTGGGGAGCTACTACGAGCAGTACTTC
>TRBJ1-2|NA|TRBV6-5|15|NA
CASSYVPGSTYGYTF
TGTGCCAGCAGTTACGTCCCAGGGTCTACCTATGGCTACACCTTC
>TRBJ2-7|once|TRBV7-2|15|TRBD1
CASSLRQGIGYEQYF
TGTGCCAGCAGCCTAAGACAGGGGATTGGGTACGAGCAGTACTTC
>TRBJ1-2|NA|TRBV19|15|TRBD1
CASSIPGTGNYGYTF
TGTGCCAGTAGTATTCCCGGGACAGGGAACTATGGCTACACCTTC
>TRBJ1-1|once|TRBV15|15|NA
CATSISGTMNTEAFF
TGTGCCACCAGCATTTCCGGGACAATGAACACTGAAGCTTTCTTT
>TRBJ1-2|NA|TRBV29-1|12|NA
CSVGGFGYGYTF
TGCAGCGTGGGAGGGTTTGGGTATGGCTACACCTTC
>TRBJ2-3|NA|TRBV7-9|15|NA
CASSTGTSSTDTQYF
TGTGCCAGCAGCACCGGGACATCTAGCACAGATACGCAGTATTTT
>TRBJ2-3|once|TRBV5-6|15|TRBD1
CASSPDRASTDTQYF
TGTGCCAGCAGCCCGGACAGGGCTAGCACAGATACGCAGTATTTT
>TRBJ2-7|NA|TRBV28|16|TRBD2
CASSLHSLAGGIQQYF
TGTGCCAGCAGTTTACATTCACTAGCGGGAGGTATTCAGCAGTACTTC
>TRBJ1-1|NA|TRBV10-2|15|TRBD1
CASRASGGRNTEAFF
TGCGCCAGCAGGGCCTCAGGGGGCAGGAACACTGAAGCTTTCTTT
>TRBJ1-2|NA|TRBV6-5|15|NA
CASSPRWAANYGYTF
TGTGCCAGCAGTCCCAGATGGGCAGCTAACTATGGCTACACCTTC
>TRBJ1-2|NA|TRBV6-6|12|NA
CASNPSGRGYTF
TGTGCCAGCAACCCCTCGGGAAGGGGCTACACCTTC
>TRBJ1-2|once|TRBV6-5|16|TRBD1
CASSYSAMTGSFGYTF
TGTGCCAGCAGTTACTCTGCGATGACAGGGTCGTTTGGCTACACCTTC
>TRBJ2-3|NA|TRBV6-5|16|TRBD1
CASSYYGQGASDTQYF
TGTGCCAGCAGTTACTACGGACAGGGGGCGTCAGATACGCAGTATTTT
>TRBJ2-2|NA|TRBV30|14|TRBD1
CAWSGQAHAGELFF
TGTGCCTGGTCGGGACAGGCCCACGCCGGGGAGCTGTTTTTT
>TRBJ2-3|few|TRBV2|14|NA
CASSDRRRTDTQYF
TGTGCCAGCAGCGACAGGAGACGCACAGATACGCAGTATTTT
>TRBJ2-7|few|TRBV14|15|NA
CASSLTRGAVDEQYF
TGTGCCAGCAGCCTAACCCGGGGGGCCGTGGACGAGCAGTACTTC
>TRBJ2-7|NA|TRBV5-4|15|TRBD1
CASSFPGQGAYEQYF
TGTGCCAGCAGCTTCCCGGGACAGGGCGCCTACGAGCAGTACTTC
>TRBJ1-2|NA|TRBV10-3|14|NA
CAISEGGTNYGYTF
TGTGCCATCAGCGAGGGGGGCACTAACTATGGCTACACCTTC
>TRBJ2-1|NA|TRBV7-8|13|NA
CASSLGQLNEQFF
TGTGCCAGCAGCTTAGGACAGCTCAATGAGCAGTTCTTC
>TRBJ1-2|NA|TRBV6-5|14|NA
CASSYSGQSYGYTF
TGTGCCAGCAGTTACTCTGGACAGTCCTATGGCTACACCTTC
>TRBJ2-3|NA|TRBV30|13|TRBD1
CAWSPGGGDTQYF
TGTGCCTGGAGTCCAGGGGGTGGAGATACGCAGTATTTT
>TRBJ1-1|few|TRBV6-1|13|NA
CASSAEGLTEAFF
TGTGCCAGCAGTGCGGAGGGGCTTACTGAAGCTTTCTTT
>TRBJ2-1|NA|TRBV7-9|14|NA
CASSQYRGDNEQFF
TGTGCCAGCAGCCAGTACCGCGGGGATAATGAGCAGTTCTTC
>TRBJ2-1|few|TRBV2|14|TRBD2
CASSELAGSNEQFF
TGTGCCAGCAGTGAATTAGCGGGGTCCAATGAGCAGTTCTTC
>TRBJ1-3|NA|TRBV2|17|TRBD1
CASSEMGQGTSGNTIYF
TGTGCCAGCAGTGAAATGGGACAGGGGACTTCTGGAAACACCATATATTTT
>TRBJ2-7|NA|TRBV9|15|TRBD1
CASSVGPGQGNEQYF
TGTGCCAGCAGCGTAGGGCCCGGACAGGGTAACGAGCAGTACTTC
>TRBJ2-2|NA|TRBV2|15|NA
CASSEWTQNTGELFF
TGTGCCAGCAGTGAGTGGACACAAAACACCGGGGAGCTGTTTTTT
>TRBJ2-2|NA|TRBV5-5|13|TRBD1
CASSKDRDGELFF
TGTGCCAGCAGCAAAGACAGGGACGGGGAGCTGTTTTTT
>TRBJ1-1|few|TRBV30|13|TRBD1
CAWSRQGDTEAFF
TGTGCCTGGAGTAGACAGGGGGACACTGAAGCTTTCTTT
>TRBJ2-1|NA|TRBV7-2|14|TRBD1
CASSPGTGFNEQFF
TGTGCCAGCAGCCCCGGGACAGGTTTCAATGAGCAGTTCTTC
>TRBJ2-1|NA|TRBV7-7|13|TRBD2
CASSLLAGLEQFF
TGTGCCAGCAGCTTATTAGCGGGACTGGAGCAGTTCTTC
>TRBJ1-1|NA|TRBV25-1|13|NA
CASSGGQYTEAFF
TGTGCCAGCAGTGGCGGACAGTACACTGAAGCTTTCTTT
>TRBJ1-6|NA|TRBV6-6|14|NA
CASSYSTDNSPLHF
TGTGCCAGCAGTTATTCGACAGATAATTCACCCCTCCACTTT
>TRBJ2-2|NA|TRBV19|15|NA
CASSIWRVNTGELFF
TGTGCCAGTAGTATTTGGCGGGTGAACACCGGGGAGCTGTTTTTT
>TRBJ2-1|few|TRBV7-9|13|NA
CASSPGSYNEQFF
TGTGCCAGCAGCCCGGGCTCCTACAATGAGCAGTTCTTC
>TRBJ1-5|NA|TRBV12-2|15|NA
CASRSGQGWEQPQHF
TGTGCAAGTCGCTCTGGTCAGGGGTGGGAACAGCCCCAGCATTTT
>TRBJ2-1|NA|TRBV14|15|TRBD2
CASSHTSGGYNEQFF
TGTGCCAGCAGCCATACTAGCGGTGGGTACAATGAGCAGTTCTTC